This T cell receptor (beta chain) emerged from a study of metastatic and nonmetastatic thyroid tumors. The wider study: Blood and tumor or nodule tissue repertoires from malignant and benign thyroid patients were compared.

As originally analysed: A classifier of distant metastasis in papillary thyroid cancer was built from CDR3 differences (across clinicopathological groups). TCRdb re-called clones via MiXCR from the PCR reads. The V and J calls come from TCRdb's annotation, not from the publication. Of tens of thousands of clones listed, roughly a fifth are singletons. Study results and limitations: Reports indicated that malignant thyroid tumors showed significantly higher TCR beta diversity than benign nodules did, in blood and tumor.

Every patient was untreated before thyroid surgery. The CDR3 has 15 amino acids. V lost 4 bases and J lost 7; bases outside the gene matches: 14. The V gene's germline CDR1 is SGHRS and CDR2 YFSETQ. This clone was picked up a small number of times. The antigen remains undetermined. The chain joins TRBV5-1 to TRBJ2-7; 7 bases agree with TRBD2. The sequence was collected from a female donor with papillary thyroid cancer or a benign thyroid nodule (not recorded which). Some clones in this sample may be carry-over from other donors' samples. Sequences were obtained from blood. The CDR3 region has the DNA TGCGCCAGCAGCCCGGTGGTACCAGCCGGGGGGGAGCAGTACTTC. Protein: CASSPVVPAGGEQYF.